This TCR beta chain is drawn from a study of T-cell memory formation after mild COVID-19. For the study at large: TCR clusters mostly belonged to single donors. The study's findings and limits: From day 15 to 85, contracting clones were balanced between CD4 and CD8, whereas later expanders leaned toward CD4+. Within pre-infection memory, some responding clones were found, suggesting cross-reactive memory joined. For second-wave clones that peaked at day 37, SARS-CoV-2 specificity went unverified.

TCRdb reprocessed the 5' RACE reads with MiXCR, giving one entry per CDR3 protein. Among 300,000 to 400,000 distinct CDR3 sequences listed, around a sixth were seen once. A remark on this clonotype: What it binds is unknown.

The ends lost 3 bases at V and 12 bases at J; junction bases unmatched: 4. This CDR3 has 12 residues. The chain recombines TRBV12-3 or TRBV12-4 with TRBJ2-1, with 8 bases identical to TRBD1. Sequenced: PBMCs or a T cell subset sorted from them (not recorded which). This TCR derives from a man between 18 and 29 years old who had mild COVID-19 (a few samples of this study predate the infection). Cell type and time point are not known. CDR3 nucleotides: TGTGCCAGCAGTTTTCCGACAGGGGTGCAGTTCTTC. This gives the protein CASSFPTGVQFF.